This entry concerns a single TCR beta chain. As processed by the authors: Using reference gene primer amplification, nucleated cell counts were estimated. Profiling relied on immunoSEQ multiplex PCR, and the TCRdb table lists in-frame clones only, not all of them. V and J calls and clone size come straight from that table; D and trimming were deduced from the DNA. In the table there are 130,000 to 150,000 clones, 87% of which are singletons. This sample is part of a study of blood T cell repertoires in COVID-19. Study information: Some COVID-19 samples were acute and others convalescent; all came from the United States, Italy and Spain.

This CDR3 region has 15 residues. CDR1 LGHDT and CDR2 YNNKEL come from the germline V gene (reference sequence). Germline trimming cut 1 base from V and 7 bases from J; bases unmatched to any gene: 6. This study enrolled people aged 18 to 89 from around 25 US geographic areas. Assignments of participants to cohorts depended upon their own reported clinical history. The V and J genes are TRBV3-1 (or the pseudogene TRBV3-2) and TRBJ2-1, with TRBD2 matching 8 bases. The TCR sequence derives from a man aged 55 to 69 who had recovered from COVID-19. The sample comprised PBMCs or T cells enriched from blood (not recorded which). DNA for the CDR3: TGTGCCAGCAGCCAAGGACTAGCGCTTCTTAATGAGCAGTTCTTC. It codes for CASSQGLALLNEQFF.